This T cell receptor (beta chain) was recorded in a study of blood T cell repertoires in COVID-19. Study-level information: The samples span acute and convalescent COVID-19 from the United States, Italy and Spain. T cells, B-cell-depleted T cells, or PBMCs provided the cDNA or gDNA that served as material.

Original methodology: Reference gene primer amplification gave estimated nucleated cell counts. Using immunoSEQ multiplex PCR, the repertoire was profiled, and TCRdb retains in-frame clones only, with some absent. That table gives V, J and clone size, and the DNA gave D and trimming. The sample lists a few hundred thousand clones, approximately 78% occurring once. Per the germline V gene, CDR1 is MDHEN and CDR2 is SYDVKM. This CDR3 is built from 16 residues. Germline trimming cut 4 bases from V and 3 bases from J; bases unmatched to any gene: 5. The gene calls are TRBV28 and TRBJ2-3; 12 bases fit TRBD2. Sample: peripheral blood. The sequence derives from a woman under 30 with acute or convalescent COVID-19. CDR3 coding DNA: TGTGCCAGCAGTTCAGAGGGGACTAGCGGGACAGATACGCAGTATTTT. Residues: CASSSEGTSGTDTQYF.